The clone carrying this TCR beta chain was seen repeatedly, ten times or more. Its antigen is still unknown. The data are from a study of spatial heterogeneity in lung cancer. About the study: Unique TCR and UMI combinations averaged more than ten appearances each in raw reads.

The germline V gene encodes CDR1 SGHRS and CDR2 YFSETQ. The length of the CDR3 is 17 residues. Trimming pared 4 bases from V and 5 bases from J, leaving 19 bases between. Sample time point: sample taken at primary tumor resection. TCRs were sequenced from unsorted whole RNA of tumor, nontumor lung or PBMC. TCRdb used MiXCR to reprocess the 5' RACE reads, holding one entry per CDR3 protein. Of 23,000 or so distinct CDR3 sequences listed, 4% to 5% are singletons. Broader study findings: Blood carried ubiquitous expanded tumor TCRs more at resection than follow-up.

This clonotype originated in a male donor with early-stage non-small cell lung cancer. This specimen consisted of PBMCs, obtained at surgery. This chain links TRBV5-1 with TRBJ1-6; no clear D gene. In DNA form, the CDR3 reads TGCGCCAGCAGCGTGGTTTTGAGGAATAGAGATAATTCACCCCTCCACTTT. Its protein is CASSVVLRNRDNSPLHF.